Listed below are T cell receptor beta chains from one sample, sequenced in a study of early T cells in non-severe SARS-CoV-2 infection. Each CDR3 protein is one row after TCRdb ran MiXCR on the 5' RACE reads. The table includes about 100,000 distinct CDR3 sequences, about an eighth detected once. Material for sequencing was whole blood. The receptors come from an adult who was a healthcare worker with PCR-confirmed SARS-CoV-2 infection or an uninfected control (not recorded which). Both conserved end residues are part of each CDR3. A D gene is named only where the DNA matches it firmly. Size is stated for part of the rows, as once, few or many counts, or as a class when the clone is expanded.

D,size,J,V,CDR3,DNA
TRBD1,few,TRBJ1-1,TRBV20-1,CSASTGDAFF,TGCAGTGCCTCGACAGGGGACGCTTTCTTT
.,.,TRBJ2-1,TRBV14,CASSHGPGPQPYNEQFF,TGTGCCAGCAGCCACGGGCCGGGCCCACAGCCCTACAATGAGCAGTTCTTC
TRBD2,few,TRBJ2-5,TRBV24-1,CATSAPSGLAGVETQYF,TGTGCCACCAGTGCCCCCTCTGGACTAGCGGGAGTGGAGACCCAGTACTTC
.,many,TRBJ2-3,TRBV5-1,CASSFSEPSTDTQYF,TGCGCCAGCAGCTTTAGCGAGCCTAGCACAGATACGCAGTATTTT
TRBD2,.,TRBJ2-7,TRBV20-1,CSASERLAGAYEQYF,TGCAGTGCTAGTGAGCGACTAGCGGGAGCCTACGAGCAGTACTTC
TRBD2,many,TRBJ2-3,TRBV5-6,CASSGLATDTQYF,TGTGCCAGCAGCGGACTAGCGACAGATACGCAGTATTTT
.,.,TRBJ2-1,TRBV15,CATGYSYNEQFF,TGTGCCACCGGCTACTCCTACAATGAGCAGTTCTTC
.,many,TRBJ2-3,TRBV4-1,CASSSRWADTQYF,TGCGCCAGCAGCTCAAGGTGGGCAGATACGCAGTATTTT
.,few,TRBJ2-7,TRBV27,CASSLRGRRTYEQYF,TGTGCCAGCAGTTTACGGGGCAGGAGGACCTACGAGCAGTACTTC
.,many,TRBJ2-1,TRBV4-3,CASSQDRGTEQFF,TGCGCCAGCAGCCAAGATCGGGGTACTGAGCAGTTCTTC
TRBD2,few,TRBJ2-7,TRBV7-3,CASSLLSGSSYEQYF,TGTGCCAGCAGCTTATTGAGCGGGAGCTCCTACGAGCAGTACTTC
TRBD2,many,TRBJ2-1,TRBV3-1,CASSQRTSRKTEQFF,TGTGCCAGCAGCCAGAGGACTAGCCGAAAAACTGAGCAGTTCTTC
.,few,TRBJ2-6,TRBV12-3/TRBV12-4,CASTIPVTGANVLTF,TGTGCCAGCACTATCCCGGTTACCGGGGCCAACGTCCTGACTTTC
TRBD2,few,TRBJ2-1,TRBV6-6,CASSLPRLAGGYNEQFF,TGTGCCAGCAGCCTACCCAGACTAGCGGGAGGGTACAATGAGCAGTTCTTC
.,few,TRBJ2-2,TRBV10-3,CAISESLGRTGELFF,TGTGCCATCAGTGAAAGTCTGGGGCGGACCGGGGAGCTGTTTTTT
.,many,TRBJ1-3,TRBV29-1,CSVVNRVGNTIYF,TGCAGCGTTGTGAACAGGGTGGGCAACACCATATATTTT
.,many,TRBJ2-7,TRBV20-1,CSARDTRSYEQYF,TGCAGTGCTAGAGATACCCGCTCCTACGAGCAGTACTTC
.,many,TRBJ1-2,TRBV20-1,CSAYGGDGYTF,TGCAGTGCTTACGGGGGAGATGGCTACACCTTC
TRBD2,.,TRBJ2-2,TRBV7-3,CASSSQSGLAGDRTGELFF,TGTGCCAGCAGCTCCCAAAGCGGACTAGCGGGAGATCGCACCGGGGAGCTGTTTTTT
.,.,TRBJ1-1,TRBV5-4,CASSFSSEIREAFF,TGTGCCAGCAGCTTTAGTTCAGAAATTCGTGAAGCTTTCTTT
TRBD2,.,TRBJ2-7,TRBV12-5,CASGLGWGGEQYF,TGTGCTAGTGGTTTGGGATGGGGGGGCGAGCAGTACTTC
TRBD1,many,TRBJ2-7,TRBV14,CASSRDRAYEQYF,TGTGCCAGCAGCCGGGACAGGGCGTACGAGCAGTACTTC
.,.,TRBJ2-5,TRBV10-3,CAISDGPGHGETQYF,TGTGCCATCAGTGATGGTCCGGGACACGGGGAGACCCAGTACTTC
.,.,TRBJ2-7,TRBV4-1,CASSQDPRSRTYEQYF,TGCGCCAGCAGCCAAGATCCCCGGAGTCGGACCTACGAGCAGTACTTC
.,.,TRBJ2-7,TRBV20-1,CSARGQTYEQYF,TGCAGTGCTAGAGGTCAGACCTACGAGCAGTACTTC
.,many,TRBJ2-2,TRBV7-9,CASSFGRDPNGELFF,TGTGCCAGCAGCTTCGGACGGGATCCAAACGGGGAGCTTTTTTTT
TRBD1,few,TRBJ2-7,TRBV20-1,CSARTTGAGWNEQYF,TGCAGTGCTCGCACTACAGGGGCTGGGTGGAACGAGCAGTACTTC
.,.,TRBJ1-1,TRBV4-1,CASSEDSKAFF,TGCGCCAGCAGCGAAGACAGTAAAGCTTTCTTT
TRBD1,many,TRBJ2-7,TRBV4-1,CASSQGGQGVRRHSYEQYF,TGCGCCAGCAGCCAAGGGGGACAGGGGGTACGAAGACACTCCTACGAGCAGTACTTC
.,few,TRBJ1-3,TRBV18,CASSPPGRGNTIYF,TGTGCCAGCTCACCACCGGGCCGGGGAAACACCATATATTTT
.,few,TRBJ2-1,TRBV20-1,CRVEGGNEQFF,TGCAGGGTCGAGGGCGGCAATGAGCAGTTCTTC
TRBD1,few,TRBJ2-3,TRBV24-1,CATAGTGTDTQYF,TGTGCCACCGCCGGGACAGGGACAGATACGCAGTATTTT
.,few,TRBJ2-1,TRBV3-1,CASSQERVSYNEQFF,TGTGCCAGCAGCCAAGAACGAGTCTCCTACAATGAGCAGTTCTTC
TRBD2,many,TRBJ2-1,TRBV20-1,CSAISGLDYNEQFF,TGCAGTGCTATTAGCGGGTTGGACTACAATGAGCAGTTCTTC
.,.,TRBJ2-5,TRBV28,CASAGGAPQETQYF,TGTGCCAGCGCAGGGGGGGCTCCACAAGAGACCCAGTACTTC
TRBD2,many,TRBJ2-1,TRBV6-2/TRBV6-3,CASTGGTSANEQFF,TGTGCCAGCACCGGTGGGACTAGTGCAAATGAGCAGTTCTTC
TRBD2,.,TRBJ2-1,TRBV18,CASLPGLAYYEQFF,TGTGCCAGCTTACCGGGACTAGCATACTATGAGCAGTTCTTC
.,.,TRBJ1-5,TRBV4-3,CASSPRRDSNQPQHF,TGCGCCAGCAGCCCCCGAAGGGATAGCAATCAGCCCCAGCATTTT
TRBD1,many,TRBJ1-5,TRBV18,CASSPTGTVDSNQPQHF,TGTGCCAGCTCGCCTACCGGGACAGTGGATAGCAATCAGCCCCAGCATTTT
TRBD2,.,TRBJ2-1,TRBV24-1,CATSDPPGLAGVDEQFF,TGTGCCACCAGTGATCCCCCGGGACTAGCGGGAGTTGATGAGCAGTTCTTC
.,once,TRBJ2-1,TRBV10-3,CAISEGANEQFF,TGTGCCATCAGTGAGGGGGCGAATGAGCAGTTCTTC
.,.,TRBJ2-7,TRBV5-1,CASSLNQGREQYF,TGCGCCAGCAGCTTGAACCAGGGCCGAGAGCAGTACTTC
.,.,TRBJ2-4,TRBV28,CASSSEDGKNIQYF,TGTGCCAGCAGTTCAGAAGACGGCAAAAACATTCAGTACTTC
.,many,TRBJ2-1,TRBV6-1,CASSDTDGSVNEQFF,TGTGCCAGCAGTGACACCGATGGTAGCGTCAATGAGCAGTTCTTC
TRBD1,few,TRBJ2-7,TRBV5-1,CASSLGPQGAHVEQYF,TGCGCCAGCAGCTTAGGGCCACAGGGGGCGCACGTCGAGCAGTACTTC
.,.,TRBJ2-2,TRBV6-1,CASSEDRRLTGELFF,TGTGCCAGCAGTGAAGACAGACGTCTCACCGGGGAGCTGTTTTTT
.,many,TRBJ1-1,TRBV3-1,CASSQEVMVGLNTEAFF,TGTGCCAGCAGCCAAGAAGTAATGGTCGGTTTGAACACTGAAGCTTTCTTT
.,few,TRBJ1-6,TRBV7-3,CASSLSRVNSPLHF,TGTGCCAGCAGCTTATCACGGGTTAATTCACCCCTCCACTTT
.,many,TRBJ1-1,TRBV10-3,CAISGRAMSTEAFF,TGTGCCATCAGTGGCAGGGCGATGAGCACTGAAGCTTTCTTT
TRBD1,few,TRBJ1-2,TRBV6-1,CASSRDRGPNGYTF,TGTGCCAGCAGCCGGGACAGGGGACCAAATGGCTACACCTTC
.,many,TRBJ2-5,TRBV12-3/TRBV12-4,CASSRGTQETQYF,TGTGCCAGCAGCCGCGGGACCCAAGAGACCCAGTACTTC
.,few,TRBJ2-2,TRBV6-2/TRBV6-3,CASRTPTGELFF,TGTGCCAGCAGAACACCTACCGGGGAGCTGTTTTTT
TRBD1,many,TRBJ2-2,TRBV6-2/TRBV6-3,CASSLLGQGATGELFF,TGTGCCAGCAGTCTCCTTGGGCAGGGGGCCACCGGGGAGCTGTTTTTT
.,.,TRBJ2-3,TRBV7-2,CASSLAPGTDTQYF,TGTGCCAGCAGCTTAGCGCCCGGGACAGATACGCAGTATTTT
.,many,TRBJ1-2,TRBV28,CASSLMSRSNYGYTF,TGTGCCAGCAGTCTCATGTCGCGGTCTAACTATGGCTACACCTTC
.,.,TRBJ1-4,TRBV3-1,CASSPANRANGKLFF,TGTGCCAGCAGCCCGGCTAACAGAGCTAATGGAAAACTGTTTTTT
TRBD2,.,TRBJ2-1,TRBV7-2,CASSLVAGAIYEQFF,TGTGCCAGCAGCTTAGTCGCGGGAGCGATCTATGAGCAGTTCTTC
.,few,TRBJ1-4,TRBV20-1,CSAHPDSPYPEKLFF,TGCAGTGCTCATCCGGACAGCCCGTACCCGGAAAAACTGTTTTTT
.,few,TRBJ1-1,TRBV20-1,CSARAAIDQMNTEAFF,TGCAGTGCTAGAGCAGCAATAGACCAAATGAACACTGAAGCTTTCTTT